Sequencing of this T cell receptor (beta chain) was carried out in a study of early T cells in non-severe SARS-CoV-2 infection. TCRdb ran MiXCR on the 5' RACE reads and lists one entry per CDR3 protein. Counted here are tens of thousands of distinct CDR3 sequences, about 10% occurring once; the ten biggest clones make up under 7.5%. In this sample, this clonotype turned up a few times. The CDR3 is 11 residues long. V lost 5 bases to trimming and J lost 5 bases, with 3 bases between them. Germline V CDR1 and CDR2: SNHLY, FYNNEI. Sequenced material: whole blood. The rearrangement joins TRBV2 to TRBJ2-2; D unresolved. This sequence originates from an adult who was a healthcare worker with PCR-confirmed SARS-CoV-2 infection or an uninfected control (not recorded which). The CDR3 DNA follows: TGTGCCAGCAGTTCAACCGGGGAGCTGTTTTTT. It encodes CASSSTGELFF.